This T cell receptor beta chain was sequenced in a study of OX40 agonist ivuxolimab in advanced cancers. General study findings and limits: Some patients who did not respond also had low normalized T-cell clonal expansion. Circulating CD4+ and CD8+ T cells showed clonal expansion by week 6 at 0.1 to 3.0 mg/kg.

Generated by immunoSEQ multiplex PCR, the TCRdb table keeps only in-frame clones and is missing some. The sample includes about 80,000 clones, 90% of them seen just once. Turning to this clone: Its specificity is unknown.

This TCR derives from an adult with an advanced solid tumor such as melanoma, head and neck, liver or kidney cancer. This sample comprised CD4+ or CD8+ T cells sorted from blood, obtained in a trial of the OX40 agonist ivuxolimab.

The CDR3 DNA is TGCGCCAGCAGCCAAGTTATGGGGCAGGGGAACACTGAAGCTTTCTTT. As protein: CASSQVMGQGNTEAFF. The rearrangement joins TRBV4-3 to TRBJ1-1; TRBD1 is a possible D gene (5 bases). Deletions cut 1 base from V and 1 base from J, with 13 bases between. This CDR3 contains 16 residues. CDR1 and CDR2 from the germline V gene are LGHNA and YSLEER.